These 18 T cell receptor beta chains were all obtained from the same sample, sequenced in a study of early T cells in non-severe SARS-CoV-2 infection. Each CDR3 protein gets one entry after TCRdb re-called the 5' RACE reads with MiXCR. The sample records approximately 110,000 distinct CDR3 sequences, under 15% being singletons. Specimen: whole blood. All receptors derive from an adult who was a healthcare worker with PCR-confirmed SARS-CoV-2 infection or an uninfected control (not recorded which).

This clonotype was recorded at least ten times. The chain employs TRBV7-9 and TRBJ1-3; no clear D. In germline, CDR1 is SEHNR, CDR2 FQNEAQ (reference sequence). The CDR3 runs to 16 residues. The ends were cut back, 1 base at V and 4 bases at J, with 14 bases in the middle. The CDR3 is CASSLVGSLLGNTIYF. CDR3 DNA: TGTGCCAGCAGCTTAGTGGGCAGCCTTCTGGGAAACACCATATATTTT.

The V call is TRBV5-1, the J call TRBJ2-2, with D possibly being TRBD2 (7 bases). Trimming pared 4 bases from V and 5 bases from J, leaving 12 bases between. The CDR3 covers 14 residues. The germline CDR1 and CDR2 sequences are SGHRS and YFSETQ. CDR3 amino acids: CASSPEGGTGELFF. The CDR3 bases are TGCGCCAGCAGCCCCGAGGGGGGGACCGGGGAGCTGTTTTTT.

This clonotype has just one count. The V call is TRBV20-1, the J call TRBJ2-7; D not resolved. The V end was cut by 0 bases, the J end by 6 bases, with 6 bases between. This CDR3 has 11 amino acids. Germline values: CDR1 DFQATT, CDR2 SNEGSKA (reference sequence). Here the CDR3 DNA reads TGCAGTGCTAGAGAAGGTCCCGAGCAGTACTTC. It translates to CSAREGPEQYF.

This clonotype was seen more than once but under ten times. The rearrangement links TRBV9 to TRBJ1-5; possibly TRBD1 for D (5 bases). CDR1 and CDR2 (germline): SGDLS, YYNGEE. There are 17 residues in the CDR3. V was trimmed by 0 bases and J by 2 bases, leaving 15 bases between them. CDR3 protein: CASSVGSGQEGNQPQHF. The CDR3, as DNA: TGTGCCAGCAGCGTAGGATCAGGGCAAGAGGGCAATCAGCCCCAGCATTTT.

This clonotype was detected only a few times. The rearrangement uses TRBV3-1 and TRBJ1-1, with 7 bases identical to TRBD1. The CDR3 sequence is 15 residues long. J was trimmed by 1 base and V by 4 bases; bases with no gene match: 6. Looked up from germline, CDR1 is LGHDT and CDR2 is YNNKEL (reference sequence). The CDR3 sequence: CASSLGTDPNTEAFF. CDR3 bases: TGTGCCAGCAGCCTGGGGACAGATCCGAACACTGAAGCTTTCTTT.

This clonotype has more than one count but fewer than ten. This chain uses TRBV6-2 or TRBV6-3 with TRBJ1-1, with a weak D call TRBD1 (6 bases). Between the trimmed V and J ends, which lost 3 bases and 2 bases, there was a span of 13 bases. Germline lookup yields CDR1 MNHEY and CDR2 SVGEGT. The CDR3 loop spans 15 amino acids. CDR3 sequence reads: CASSYGQGHNTEAFF. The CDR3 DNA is TGTGCCAGCAGTTATGGTCAGGGGCATAACACTGAAGCTTTCTTT.

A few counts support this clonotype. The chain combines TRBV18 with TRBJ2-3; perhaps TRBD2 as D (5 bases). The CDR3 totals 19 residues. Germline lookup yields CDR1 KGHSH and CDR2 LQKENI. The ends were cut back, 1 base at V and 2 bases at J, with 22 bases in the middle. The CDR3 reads CASSPLGSANLPYTDTQYF. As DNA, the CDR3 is TGTGCCAGCTCACCACTAGGTAGCGCGAACCTGCCATACACAGATACGCAGTATTTT. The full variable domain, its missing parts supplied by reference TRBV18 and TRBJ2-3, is NAGVMQNPRHLVRRRGQEARLRCSPMKGHSHVYWYRQLPEEGLKFMVYLQKENIIDESGMPKERFSAEFPKEGPSILRIQQVVRGDSAAYFCASSPLGSANLPYTDTQYFGPGTRLTVL.

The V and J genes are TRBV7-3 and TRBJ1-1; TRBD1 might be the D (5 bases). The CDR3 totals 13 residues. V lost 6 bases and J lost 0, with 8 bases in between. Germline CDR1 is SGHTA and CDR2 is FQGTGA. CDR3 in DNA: TGTGCCAGCAGTAGGGGAGTGAACACTGAAGCTTTCTTT. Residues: CASSRGVNTEAFF. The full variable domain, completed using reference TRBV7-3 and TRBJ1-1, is GAGVSQTPSNKVTEKGKYVELRCDPISGHTALYWYRQSLGQGPEFLIYFQGTGAADDSGLPNDRFFAVRPEGSVSTLKIQRTERGDSAVYLCASSRGVNTEAFFGQGTRLTVV.

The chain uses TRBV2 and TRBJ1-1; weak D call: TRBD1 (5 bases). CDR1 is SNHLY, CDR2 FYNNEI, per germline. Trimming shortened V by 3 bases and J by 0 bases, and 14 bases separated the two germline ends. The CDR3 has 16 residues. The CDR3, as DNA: TGTGCCAGCAGTGAGGTGGGGCGAGGTTTGAACACTGAAGCTTTCTTT. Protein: CASSEVGRGLNTEAFF.

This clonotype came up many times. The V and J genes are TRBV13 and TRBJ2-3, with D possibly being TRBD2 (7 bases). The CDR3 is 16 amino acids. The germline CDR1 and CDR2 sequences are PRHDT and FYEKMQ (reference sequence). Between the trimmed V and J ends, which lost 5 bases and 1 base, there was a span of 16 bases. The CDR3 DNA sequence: TGTGCCAGCAGCCCCAGGGGCAGCGGGGGCACAGATACGCAGTATTTT. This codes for CASSPRGSGGTDTQYF.

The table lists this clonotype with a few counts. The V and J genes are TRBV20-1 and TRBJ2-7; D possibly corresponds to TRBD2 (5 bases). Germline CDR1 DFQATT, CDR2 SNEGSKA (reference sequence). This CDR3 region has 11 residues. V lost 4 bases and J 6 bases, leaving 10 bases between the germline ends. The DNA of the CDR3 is TGCAGTGCTAAACGGGGAGTCGAGCAGTACTTC. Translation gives CSAKRGVEQYF.

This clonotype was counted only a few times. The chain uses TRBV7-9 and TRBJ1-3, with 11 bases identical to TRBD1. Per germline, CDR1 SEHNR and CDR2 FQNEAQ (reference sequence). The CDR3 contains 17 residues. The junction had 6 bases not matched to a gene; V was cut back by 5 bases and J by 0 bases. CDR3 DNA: TGTGCCAGCAGCCCCGGGACAGGGGGATACTCTGGAAACACCATATATTTT. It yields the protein CASSPGTGGYSGNTIYF.

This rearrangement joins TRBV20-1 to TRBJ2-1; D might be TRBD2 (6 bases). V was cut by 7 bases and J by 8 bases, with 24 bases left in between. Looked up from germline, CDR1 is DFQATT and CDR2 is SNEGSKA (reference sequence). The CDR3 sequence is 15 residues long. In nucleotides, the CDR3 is TGCAGTGTTCAGTCGGGAACTAGCCGTAGCGATGAGCAGTTCTTC. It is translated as CSVQSGTSRSDEQFF.

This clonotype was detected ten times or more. The CDR3 coding sequence is TGTGCCAGCAGCGTAGGAACAATCGACGAGCAGTACTTC. Encoded protein: CASSVGTIDEQYF. This chain uses TRBV9 with TRBJ2-7; D not certain. CDR3 length: 13 residues. CDR1 is SGDLS, CDR2 YYNGEE, per germline. Trimming pared 0 bases from V and 5 bases from J, leaving 9 bases between.

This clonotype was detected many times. CDR3 bases: TGCAGCGTTGGTCAGGGCAACAATGAGCAGTTCTTC. As protein: CSVGQGNNEQFF. The chain has TRBV29-1 and TRBJ2-1; perhaps TRBD1 as D (5 bases). The CDR3 totals 12 residues. V lost 4 bases to trimming and J lost 5 bases, with 9 bases between them. Germline lookup yields CDR1 SQVTM and CDR2 ANQGSEA.

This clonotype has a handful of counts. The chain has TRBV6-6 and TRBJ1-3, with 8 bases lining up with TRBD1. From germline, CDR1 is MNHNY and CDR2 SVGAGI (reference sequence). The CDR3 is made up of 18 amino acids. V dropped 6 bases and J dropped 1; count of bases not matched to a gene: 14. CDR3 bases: TGTGCCAGCAGCCCCCCCACCGGACAGGGAATTTCTGGAAACACCATATATTTT. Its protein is CASSPPTGQGISGNTIYF.

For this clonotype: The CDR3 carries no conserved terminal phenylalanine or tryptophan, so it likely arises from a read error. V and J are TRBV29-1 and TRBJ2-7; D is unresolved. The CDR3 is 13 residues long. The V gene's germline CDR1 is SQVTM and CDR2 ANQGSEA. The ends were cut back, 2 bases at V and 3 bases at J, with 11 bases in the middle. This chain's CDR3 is CSVESETDYEQYL. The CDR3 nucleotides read TGCAGCGTTGAAAGCGAGACGGACTACGAGCAGTACCTC.

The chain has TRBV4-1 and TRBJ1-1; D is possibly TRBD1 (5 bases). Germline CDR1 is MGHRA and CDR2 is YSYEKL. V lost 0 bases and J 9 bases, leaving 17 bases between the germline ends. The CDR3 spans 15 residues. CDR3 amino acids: CASSQDGNGARKAFF. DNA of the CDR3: TGCGCCAGCAGCCAAGATGGTAATGGGGCGCGGAAAGCTTTCTTT.